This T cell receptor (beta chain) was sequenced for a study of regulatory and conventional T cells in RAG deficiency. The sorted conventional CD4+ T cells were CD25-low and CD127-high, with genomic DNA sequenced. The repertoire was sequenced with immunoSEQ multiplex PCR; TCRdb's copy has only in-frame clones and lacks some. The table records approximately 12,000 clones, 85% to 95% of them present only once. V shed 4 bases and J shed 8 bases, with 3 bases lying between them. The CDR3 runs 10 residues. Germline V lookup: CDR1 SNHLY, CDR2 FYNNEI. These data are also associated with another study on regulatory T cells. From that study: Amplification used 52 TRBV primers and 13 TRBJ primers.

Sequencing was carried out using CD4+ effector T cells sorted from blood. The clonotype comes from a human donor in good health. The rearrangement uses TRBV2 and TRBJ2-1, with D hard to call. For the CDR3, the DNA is TGTGCCAGCAGTGTTTATGAGCAGTTCTTC. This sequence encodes CASSVYEQFF.